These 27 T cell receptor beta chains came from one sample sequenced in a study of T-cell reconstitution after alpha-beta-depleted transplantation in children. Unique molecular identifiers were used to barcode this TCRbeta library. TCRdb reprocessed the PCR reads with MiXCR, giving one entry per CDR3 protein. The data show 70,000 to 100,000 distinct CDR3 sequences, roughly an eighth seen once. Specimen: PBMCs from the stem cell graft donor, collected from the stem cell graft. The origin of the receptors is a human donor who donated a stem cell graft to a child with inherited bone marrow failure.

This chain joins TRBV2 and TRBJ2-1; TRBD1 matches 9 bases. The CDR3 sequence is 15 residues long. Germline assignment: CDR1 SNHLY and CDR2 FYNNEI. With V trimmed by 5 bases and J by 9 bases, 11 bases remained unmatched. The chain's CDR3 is CASSPGTGIEFEQFF. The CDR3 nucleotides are TGTGCCAGCAGTCCGGGGACAGGGATAGAGTTTGAGCAGTTCTTC.

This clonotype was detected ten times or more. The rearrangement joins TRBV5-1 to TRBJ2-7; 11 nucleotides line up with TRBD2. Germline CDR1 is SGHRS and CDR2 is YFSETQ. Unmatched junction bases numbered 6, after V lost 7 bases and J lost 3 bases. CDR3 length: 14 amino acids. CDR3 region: CASRVTSGVYEQYF. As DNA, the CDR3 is TGCGCCAGCCGGGTGACTAGCGGGGTCTACGAGCAGTACTTC.

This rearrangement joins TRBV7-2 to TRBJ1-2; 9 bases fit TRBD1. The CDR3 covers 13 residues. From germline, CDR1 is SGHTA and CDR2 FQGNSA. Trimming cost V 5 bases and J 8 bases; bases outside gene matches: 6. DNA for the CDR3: TGTGCCAGCAGCCCGACAGGGGGAGGGGGCTACACCTTC. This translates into CASSPTGGGGYTF. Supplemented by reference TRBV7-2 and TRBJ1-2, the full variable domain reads GAGVSQSPSNKVTEKGKDVELRCDPISGHTALYWYRQSLGQGLEFLIYFQGNSAPDKSGLPSDRFSAERTGGSVSTLTIQRTQQEDSAVYLCASSPTGGGGYTFGSGTRLTVV.

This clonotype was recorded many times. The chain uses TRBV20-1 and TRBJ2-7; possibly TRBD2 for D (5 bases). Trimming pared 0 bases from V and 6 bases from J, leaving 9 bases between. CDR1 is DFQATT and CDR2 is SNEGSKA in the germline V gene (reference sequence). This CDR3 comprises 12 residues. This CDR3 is CSARDGVGEQYF. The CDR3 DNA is TGCAGTGCTAGAGACGGGGTGGGCGAGCAGTACTTC.

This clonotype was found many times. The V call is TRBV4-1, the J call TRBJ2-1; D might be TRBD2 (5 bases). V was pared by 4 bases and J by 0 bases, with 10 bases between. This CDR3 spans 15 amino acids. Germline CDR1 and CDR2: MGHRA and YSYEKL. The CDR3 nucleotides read TGCGCCAGCAGCCTGGACTGGAGCTCCTACAATGAGCAGTTCTTC. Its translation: CASSLDWSSYNEQFF.

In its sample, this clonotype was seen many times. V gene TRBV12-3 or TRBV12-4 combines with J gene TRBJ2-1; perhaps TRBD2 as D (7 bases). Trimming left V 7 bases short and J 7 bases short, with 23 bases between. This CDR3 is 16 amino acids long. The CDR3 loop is CASNTPRGAGYNEQFF. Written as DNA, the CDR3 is TGTGCCAGCAATACTCCTCGGGGGGCCGGGTATAATGAGCAGTTCTTC.

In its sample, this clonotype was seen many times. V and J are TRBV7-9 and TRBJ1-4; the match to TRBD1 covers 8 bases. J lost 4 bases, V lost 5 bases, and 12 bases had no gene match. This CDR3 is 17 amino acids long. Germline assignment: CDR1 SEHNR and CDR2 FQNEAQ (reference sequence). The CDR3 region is CASSPGQGGSINEKLFF. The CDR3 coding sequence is TGTGCCAGCAGCCCAGGACAGGGCGGTTCGATTAATGAAAAACTGTTTTTT.

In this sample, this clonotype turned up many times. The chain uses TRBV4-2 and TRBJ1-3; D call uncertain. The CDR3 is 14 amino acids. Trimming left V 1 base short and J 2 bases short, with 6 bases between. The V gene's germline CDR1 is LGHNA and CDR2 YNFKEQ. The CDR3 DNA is TGTGCCAGCAGCCAAGCCGGAGCTGGAAACACCATATATTTT. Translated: CASSQAGAGNTIYF.

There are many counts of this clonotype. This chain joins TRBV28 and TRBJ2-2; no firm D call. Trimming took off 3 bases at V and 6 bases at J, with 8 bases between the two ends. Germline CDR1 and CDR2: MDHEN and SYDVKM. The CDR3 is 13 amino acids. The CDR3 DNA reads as TGTGCCAGCAGTTTGGTCCAGCCCGGGGAGCTGTTTTTT. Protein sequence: CASSLVQPGELFF.

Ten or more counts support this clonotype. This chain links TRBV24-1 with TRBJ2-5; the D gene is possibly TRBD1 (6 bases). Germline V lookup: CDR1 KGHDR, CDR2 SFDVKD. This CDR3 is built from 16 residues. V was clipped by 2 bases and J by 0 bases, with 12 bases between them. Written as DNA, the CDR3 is TGTGCCACCAGTGATTACGACAGGAGCAACCAAGAGACCCAGTACTTC. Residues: CATSDYDRSNQETQYF.

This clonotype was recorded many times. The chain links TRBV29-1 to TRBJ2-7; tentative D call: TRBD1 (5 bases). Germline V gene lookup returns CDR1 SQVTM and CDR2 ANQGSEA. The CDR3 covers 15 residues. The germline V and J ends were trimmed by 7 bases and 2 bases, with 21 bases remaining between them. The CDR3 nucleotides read TGCAGCGGATCAATACAGGTACCATACGCCTACGAGCAGTACTTC. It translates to CSGSIQVPYAYEQYF.

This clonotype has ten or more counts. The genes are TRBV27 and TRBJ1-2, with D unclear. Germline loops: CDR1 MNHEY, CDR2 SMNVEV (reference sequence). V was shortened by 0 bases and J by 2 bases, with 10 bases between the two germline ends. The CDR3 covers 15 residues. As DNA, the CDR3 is TGTGCCAGCAGTTTATCGCGCAGTTCAAACTATGGCTACACCTTC. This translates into CASSLSRSSNYGYTF.

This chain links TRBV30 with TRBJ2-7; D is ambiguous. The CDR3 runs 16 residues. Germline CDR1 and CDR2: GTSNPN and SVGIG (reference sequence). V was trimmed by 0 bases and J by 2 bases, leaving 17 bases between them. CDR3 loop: CAWSVLSDLVPYEQYF. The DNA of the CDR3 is TGTGCCTGGAGTGTACTTTCGGATTTGGTCCCCTACGAGCAGTACTTC.

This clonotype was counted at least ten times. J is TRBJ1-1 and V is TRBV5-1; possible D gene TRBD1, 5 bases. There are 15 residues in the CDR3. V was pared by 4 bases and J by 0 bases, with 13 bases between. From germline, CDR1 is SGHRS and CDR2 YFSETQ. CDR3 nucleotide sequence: TGCGCCAGCAGCCCCAAACAGGCGATGAACACTGAAGCTTTCTTT. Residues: CASSPKQAMNTEAFF.

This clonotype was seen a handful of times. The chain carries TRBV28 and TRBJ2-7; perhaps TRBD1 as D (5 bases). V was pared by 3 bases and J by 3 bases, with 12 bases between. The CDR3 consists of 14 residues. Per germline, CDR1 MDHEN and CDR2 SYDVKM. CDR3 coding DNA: TGTGCCAGCAGTTTTTCAGGGCTCAACTACGAGCAGTACTTC. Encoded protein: CASSFSGLNYEQYF.

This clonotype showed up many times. CDR3 bases: TGTGCCAGCAGCCCCCCGGGACAGGCGGACCTCAATGAGCAGTTCTTC. Its protein is CASSPPGQADLNEQFF. The genes are TRBV11-2 and TRBJ2-1; 8 bases are shared with TRBD1. The CDR3 length is 16 residues. The germline gives CDR1 SGHAT, CDR2 FQNNGV. The J segment lost 6 bases and the V segment lost 5 bases, leaving 12 bases of the junction unmatched.

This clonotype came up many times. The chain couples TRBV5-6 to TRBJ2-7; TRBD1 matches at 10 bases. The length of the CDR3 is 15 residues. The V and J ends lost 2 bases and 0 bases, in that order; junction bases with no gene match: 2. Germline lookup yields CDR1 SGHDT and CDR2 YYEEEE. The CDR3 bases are TGTGCCAGCAGCTTTTGGACAGGGGGCTCCTACGAGCAGTACTTC. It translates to CASSFWTGGSYEQYF.

This CDR3 reads CASSRDSSTDTQYF. The CDR3 DNA reads TGCGCCAGCAGCAGGGACAGTAGCACAGATACGCAGTATTTT. The chain couples TRBV5-1 to TRBJ2-3; TRBD1 matches 7 bases. This CDR3 contains 14 residues. The germline CDR1 and CDR2 sequences are SGHRS and YFSETQ. J was trimmed by 0 bases and V by 4 bases; bases with no gene match: 2.

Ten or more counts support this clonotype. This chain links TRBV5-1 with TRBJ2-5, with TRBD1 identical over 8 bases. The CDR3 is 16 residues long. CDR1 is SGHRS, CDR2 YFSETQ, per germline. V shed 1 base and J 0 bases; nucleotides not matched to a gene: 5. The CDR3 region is CASSLIETGDQETQYF. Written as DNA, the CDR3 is TGCGCCAGCAGCTTGATCGAGACAGGGGACCAAGAGACCCAGTACTTC.

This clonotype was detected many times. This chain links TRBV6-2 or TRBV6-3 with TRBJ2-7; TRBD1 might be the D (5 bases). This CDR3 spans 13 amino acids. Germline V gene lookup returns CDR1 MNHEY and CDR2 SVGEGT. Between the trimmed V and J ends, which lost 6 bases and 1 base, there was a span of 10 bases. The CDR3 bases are TGTGCCAGCAGACCACAGGTTTCCTACGAGCAGTACTTC. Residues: CASRPQVSYEQYF.

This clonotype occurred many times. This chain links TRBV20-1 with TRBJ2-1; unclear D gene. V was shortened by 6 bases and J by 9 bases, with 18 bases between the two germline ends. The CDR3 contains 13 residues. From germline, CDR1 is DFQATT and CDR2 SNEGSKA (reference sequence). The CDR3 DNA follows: TGCAGTGCAACAAGACGACCGGTCGGTGAGCAGTTCTTC. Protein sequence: CSATRRPVGEQFF.

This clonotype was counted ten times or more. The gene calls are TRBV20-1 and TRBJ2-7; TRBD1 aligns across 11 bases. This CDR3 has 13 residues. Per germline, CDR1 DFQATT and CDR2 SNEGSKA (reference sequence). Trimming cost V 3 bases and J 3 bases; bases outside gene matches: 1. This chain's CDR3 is CSARGTGGYEQYF. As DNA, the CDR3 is TGCAGTGCTAGGGGGACAGGGGGCTACGAGCAGTACTTC.

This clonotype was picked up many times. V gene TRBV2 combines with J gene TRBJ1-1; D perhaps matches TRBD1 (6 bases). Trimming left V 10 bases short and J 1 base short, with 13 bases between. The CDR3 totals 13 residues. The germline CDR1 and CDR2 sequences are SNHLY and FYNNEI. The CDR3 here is CATLGQENTEAFF. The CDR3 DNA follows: TGTGCCACCTTGGGACAAGAGAACACTGAAGCTTTCTTT.

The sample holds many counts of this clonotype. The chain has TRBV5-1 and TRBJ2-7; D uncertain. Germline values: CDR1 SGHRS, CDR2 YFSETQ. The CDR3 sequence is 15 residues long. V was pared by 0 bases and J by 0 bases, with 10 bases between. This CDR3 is CASSLEPESSYEQYF. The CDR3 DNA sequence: TGCGCCAGCAGCTTGGAACCGGAGAGCTCCTACGAGCAGTACTTC. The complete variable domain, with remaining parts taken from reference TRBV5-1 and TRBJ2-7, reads KAGVTQTPRYLIKTRGQQVTLSCSPISGHRSVSWYQQTPGQGLQFLFEYFSETQRNKGNFPGRFSGRQFSNSRSEMNVSTLELGDSALYLCASSLEPESSYEQYFGPGTRLTVT.

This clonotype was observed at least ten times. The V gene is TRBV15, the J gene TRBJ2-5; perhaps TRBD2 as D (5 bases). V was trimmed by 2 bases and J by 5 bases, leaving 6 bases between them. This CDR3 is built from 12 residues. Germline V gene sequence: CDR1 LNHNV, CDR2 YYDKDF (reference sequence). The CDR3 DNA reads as TGTGCCACCAGCAGACGGAGGGAGACCCAGTACTTC. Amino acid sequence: CATSRRRETQYF.

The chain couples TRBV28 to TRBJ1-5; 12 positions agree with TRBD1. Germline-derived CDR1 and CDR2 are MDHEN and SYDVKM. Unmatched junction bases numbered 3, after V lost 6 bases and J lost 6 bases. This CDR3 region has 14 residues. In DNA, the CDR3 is TGTGCCAGCAGAGGGACAGGGGGCGGTCAGCCCCAGCATTTT. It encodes CASRGTGGGQPQHF.

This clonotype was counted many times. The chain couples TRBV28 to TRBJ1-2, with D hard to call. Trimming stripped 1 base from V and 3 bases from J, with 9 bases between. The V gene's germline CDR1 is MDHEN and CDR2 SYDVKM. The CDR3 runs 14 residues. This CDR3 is CASSLSEVYYGYTF. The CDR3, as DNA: TGTGCCAGCAGTTTATCTGAAGTCTACTATGGCTACACCTTC.